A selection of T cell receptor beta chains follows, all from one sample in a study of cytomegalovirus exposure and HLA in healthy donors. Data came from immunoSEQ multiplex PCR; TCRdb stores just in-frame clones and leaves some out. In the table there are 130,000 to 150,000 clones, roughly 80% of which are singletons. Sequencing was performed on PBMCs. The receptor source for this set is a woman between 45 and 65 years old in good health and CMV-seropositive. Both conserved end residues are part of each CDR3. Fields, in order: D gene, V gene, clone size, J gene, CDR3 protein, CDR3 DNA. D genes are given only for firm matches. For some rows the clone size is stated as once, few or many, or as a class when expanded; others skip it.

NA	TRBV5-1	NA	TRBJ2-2	CASSFRTRNTGELFF	TGCGCCAGCAGCTTTAGAACCCGGAACACCGGGGAGCTGTTTTTT
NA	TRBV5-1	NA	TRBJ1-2	CASSLEWGGLDANYGYTF	TGCGCCAGCAGCTTGGAGTGGGGGGGCTTAGACGCTAACTATGGCTACACCTTC
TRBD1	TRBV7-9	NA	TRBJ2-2	CASRIGQVRDWTGELFF	TGTGCCAGCAGAATAGGACAGGTACGCGATTGGACCGGGGAGCTGTTTTTT
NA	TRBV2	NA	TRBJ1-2	CASKSAGRDGYTF	TGTGCCAGCAAGTCGGCGGGCCGAGATGGCTACACCTTC
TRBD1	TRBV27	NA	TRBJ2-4	CASRTGAQRGMAENIQYF	TGTGCCAGCAGAACAGGGGCCCAAAGAGGGATGGCGGAAAACATTCAGTACTTC
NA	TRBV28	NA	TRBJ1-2	CASSNHRFYYGYTF	TGTGCCAGCAGTAACCACAGGTTCTACTATGGCTACACCTTC
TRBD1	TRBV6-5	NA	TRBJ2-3	CASSLQGATDTQYF	TGTGCCAGCAGCCTACAGGGGGCCACAGATACGCAGTATTTT
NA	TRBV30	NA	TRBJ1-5	CAWRIAGVSNQPQHF	TGTGCCTGGAGAATCGCAGGGGTTAGCAATCAGCCCCAGCATTTT
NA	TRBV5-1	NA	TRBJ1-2	CASSLSQGALMNGYTF	TGCGCCAGCAGCTTGTCGCAGGGCGCCCTGATGAATGGCTACACCTTC
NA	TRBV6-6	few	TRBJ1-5	CASSLTGDQPQHF	TGTGCCAGCAGCCTAACAGGTGATCAGCCCCAGCATTTT
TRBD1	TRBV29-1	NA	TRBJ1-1	CSAHPRQGGTEAFF	TGCAGCGCCCATCCAAGGCAGGGGGGCACTGAAGCTTTCTTT
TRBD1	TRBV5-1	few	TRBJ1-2	CASSLRGQSNYGYTF	TGCGCCAGCAGCTTGAGGGGACAGTCTAACTATGGCTACACCTTC
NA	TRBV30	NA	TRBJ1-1	CAWSPLGADTEAFF	TGTGCCTGGAGTCCCCTGGGGGCAGACACTGAAGCTTTCTTT
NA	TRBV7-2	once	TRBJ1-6	CASSPGAGSSYNSPLHF	TGTGCCAGCAGCCCAGGGGCAGGGAGCTCCTATAATTCACCCCTCCACTTT
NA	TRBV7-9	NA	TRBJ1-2	CASSPDSAYGYTF	TGTGCCAGCAGCCCGGACAGTGCCTATGGCTACACCTTC
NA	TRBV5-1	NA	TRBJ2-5	CASSFQSGLETQYF	TGCGCCAGCAGCTTCCAAAGCGGCCTAGAGACCCAGTACTTC
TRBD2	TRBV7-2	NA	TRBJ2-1	CASSYSGTSGYNEQFF	TGTGCCAGCAGCTACTCCGGGACTAGCGGGTACAATGAGCAGTTCTTC
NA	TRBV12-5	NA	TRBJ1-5	CASGDNRGNQPQHF	TGTGCTAGTGGTGATAACAGGGGCAATCAGCCCCAGCATTTT
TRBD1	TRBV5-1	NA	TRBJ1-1	CASRFLLRRDSNTEAFF	TGCGCCAGCAGGTTTCTCCTCCGGCGGGACAGTAACACTGAAGCTTTCTTT
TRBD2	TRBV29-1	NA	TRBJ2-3	CSVKSGGAFGTQYF	TGCAGCGTAAAAAGCGGGGGGGCCTTTGGTACGCAGTATTTT
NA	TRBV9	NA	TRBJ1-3	CASSLREGRENTIYF	TGTGCCAGCAGCCTCCGGGAGGGAAGAGAAAACACCATATATTTT
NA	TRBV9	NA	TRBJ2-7	CASSVVAGAGSEQYF	TGTGCCAGCAGCGTAGTTGCAGGCGCGGGGTCTGAGCAGTACTTC
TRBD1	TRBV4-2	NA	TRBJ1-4	CASSQRPPGQGTEKLFF	TGTGCCAGCAGCCAACGCCCCCCCGGACAGGGGACCGAAAAACTGTTTTTT
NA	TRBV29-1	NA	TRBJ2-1	CSVEWQGSYNEQFF	TGCAGCGTTGAGTGGCAGGGGAGCTACAATGAGCAGTTCTTC
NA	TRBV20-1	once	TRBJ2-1	CSARRDNEQFF	TGCAGTGCTAGACGGGACAATGAGCAGTTCTTC
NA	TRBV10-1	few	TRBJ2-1	CASSERGSSYNEQFF	TGCGCCAGCAGTGAAAGAGGGAGCTCCTACAATGAGCAGTTCTTC
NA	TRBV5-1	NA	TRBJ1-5	CASSLEYSNQPQHF	TGCGCCAGCAGCTTGGAATATAGCAATCAGCCCCAGCATTTT
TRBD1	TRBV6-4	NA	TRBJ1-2	CASSWGGQGNYGYTF	TGTGCCAGCAGTTGGGGTGGACAGGGTAACTATGGCTACACCTTC
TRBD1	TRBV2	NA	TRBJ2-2	CASGQGATGELFF	TGTGCCAGCGGACAGGGGGCAACCGGGGAGCTGTTTTTT
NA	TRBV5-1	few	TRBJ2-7	CASSLSARVYEQYF	TGCGCCAGCAGCTTGTCCGCCAGGGTGTACGAGCAGTACTTC
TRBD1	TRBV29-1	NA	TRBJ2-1	CSSLDRASYNEQFF	TGCAGCTCCCTCGACAGGGCCTCCTACAATGAGCAGTTCTTC
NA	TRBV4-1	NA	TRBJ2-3	CASSQGGRGSTDTQYF	TGCGCCAGCAGCCAAGGTGGAAGGGGAAGCACAGATACGCAGTATTTT